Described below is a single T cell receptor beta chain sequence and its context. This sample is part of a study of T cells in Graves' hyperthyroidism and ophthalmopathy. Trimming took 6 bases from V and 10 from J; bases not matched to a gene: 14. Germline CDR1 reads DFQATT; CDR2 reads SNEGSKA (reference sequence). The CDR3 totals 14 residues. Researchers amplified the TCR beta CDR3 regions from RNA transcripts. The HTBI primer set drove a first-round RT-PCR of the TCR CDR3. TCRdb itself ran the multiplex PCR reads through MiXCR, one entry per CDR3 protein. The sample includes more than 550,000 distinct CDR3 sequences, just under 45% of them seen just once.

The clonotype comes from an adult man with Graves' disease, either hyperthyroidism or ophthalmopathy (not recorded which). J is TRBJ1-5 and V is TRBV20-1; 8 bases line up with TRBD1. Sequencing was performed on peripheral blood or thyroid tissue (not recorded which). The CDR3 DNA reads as TGCAGTGCACGACCGGGACAGGCTTTATCACCCCAGCATTTT. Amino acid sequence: CSARPGQALSPQHF.